This paragraph covers one T cell receptor beta chain sequence. What it binds is not known. No cell sorting was done before RNA was extracted from the tissue. The normal lung tissue was taken more than 3 cm from the tumor edge. The V segment lost 5 bases and the J segment 4 bases; nucleotides outside the gene matches: 10. From germline, CDR1 is SGHVS and CDR2 FQNEAQ. The CDR3 has 15 amino acids. The data derive from a study of tumor and adjacent non-tumor tissue in lung cancer. Overall study: Histology: 12 adenocarcinoma, a couple of squamous cell carcinoma, 1 small cell lung cancer. About 4.17 million productive TCRbeta reads were obtained per sample on average. Study-level results: Tumor repertoires had a smaller top 100 clone share than normal lung.

The library came from three nested PCR rounds adapted from ARM-PCR protocols. Each CDR3 protein is one row after TCRdb ran MiXCR on the multiplex PCR reads. The repertoire holds 40,000 to 60,000 distinct CDR3 sequences, with roughly 60% as singletons. The J gene is TRBJ1-2, the V gene TRBV7-8; TRBD1 agrees at 7 bases. Sequences were obtained from distant non-tumor lung tissue. The clonotype was recovered from a woman aged 65 to 85 with non-small cell lung cancer. The CDR3 region is CASSPRTGNAYGYTF. CDR3 nucleotides: TGTGCCAGCAGCCCCCGGACAGGCAACGCCTATGGCTACACCTTC.